This paragraph reports one TCR beta chain. V lost 5 bases, J lost 5 bases, and 9 bases lay in between. The germline V gene encodes CDR1 SGHVS and CDR2 FQNEAQ. The CDR3 is 12 residues long. This sample is drawn from a study of blood T cell repertoires in COVID-19. Here immunoSEQ multiplex PCR was the method, and the copy in TCRdb shows in-frame clones only, minus some. The sample yields about 90,000 clones, roughly four fifths seen once. Material for sequencing was peripheral blood. The V gene is TRBV7-8, the J gene TRBJ2-5, with D unresolved. The clonotype originates from a man between 60 and 75 years old with acute or convalescent COVID-19. The CDR3 spells CASSHPGETQYF. CDR3 sequence (DNA): TGTGCCAGCAGCCACCCCGGTGAGACCCAGTACTTC.